This T cell receptor beta chain comes out of a study of memory CD4+ T cells and cytomegalovirus serostatus (dated by TCRdb to between 2019 and 2020). Background for the entire study: A total of about 33 healthy Belgian adults, of whom 9 were CMV seropositive and some 25 were CMV seronegative, were included in the cohort. CD4+ memory TCRbeta repertoires of a Belgian cohort with known cytomegalovirus serostatus were sequenced in order to replicate a published TCR-based CMV serostatus classifier.

Genomic DNA was extracted from sorted cells with the Quick-DNA Microprep Kit. TCRbeta DNA was amplified with the immunoSEQ hsTCRbeta kit following the manufacturer's protocol. An Illumina MiSeq instrument was used to sequence the TCRbeta libraries. Regarding the original processing steps: Removing out-of-frame sequences left about 2,300,000 distinct TCRbeta sequences, an average of around 67,000 per individual. Each individual was scored by the count of fewer than 200 previously reported CMV-associated TCRbeta sequences and the total productive distinct TCRbeta count. A beta-binomial model was reimplemented in Python, and random forests from scikit-learn, run with default parameters, were trained on data from the US cohort. Classifier performance on the Belgian cohort was summarized as median AUC with percentile confidence intervals calculated over 10,000 bootstrap iterations. The clones in this table, taken by TCRdb from immuneACCESS, are in-frame only. Not every clone is retained; where verified, under half of the shortfall comes from an unresolved V gene, and the cause of the rest is unknown. That table supplies the V and J calls and clone size; D and trimming were determined from the DNA. The sample table records about 56,000 clones; about three quarters of these occur just once. The ten largest clonotypes hold over 2% of the sample.

About this clone: Its antigen is not yet known. At one end the junction does not follow the germline gene, possibly because of a read error.

The research as a whole found: On the Belgian cohort, the classifier built on the original framework reached a median bootstrapped AUC of roughly 0.96, with a 95% CI of 0.76-1.00. Of under 200 previously reported CMV-associated TCRbeta sequences, approximately 64 appeared in the CD4+ memory repertoires, each in one to five individuals. For CMV serostatus prediction, a median bootstrapped AUC of 0.95 was reached with the original framework, and a median bootstrapped AUC of roughly 0.92 was reached with a US-trained random forest. The results were read as suggesting that the CMV-associated TCR signature is, for the most part, present in the CD4+ memory repertoire. Unlike the original study, which covered naive and memory CD4+ and CD8+ populations, the Belgian study sequenced only CD4+CD45RO+ memory cells.

CDR3 length: 14 amino acids, cysteine to phenylalanine. The only DNA kept is the CDR3, 42 bases in frame from the first base. Per the germline V gene, SGHTA is the CDR1 and FQGNSA is the CDR2. A FACSAria II was used to sort memory CD4+ T cells, defined as single viable CD3+CD4+CD8-CD45RO+ cells. To determine CMV serostatus, a Roche Elecsys assay was used that detects serum IgG against CMV pp150, pp28, p38 and p52. Following thawing, total CD4+ T cells were enriched through positive selection using CD4 magnetic microbeads. The samples came from a separate study whose specific focus was interrogating the CD4+ T cell memory repertoire. Peripheral blood mononuclear cells were isolated and cryopreserved according to standard operating procedures, and serum was kept at -80 degrees C. The staining used CD3-PerCP (BW264/56), CD4-APC (RPA-T4), CD45RO-PE (UCHT1) and CD8-Pacific Orange (3B5) antibodies, and Sytox blue was used to exclude non-viable cells.

The receptor was derived from an adult in good health and CMV-seropositive. The chain was built from TRBV7-2 and TRBJ2-4; 7 nucleotides in the junction match TRBD2. The sequencing input was memory CD4+ T cells from blood. The bases read TGTGCCAGCAGCATAGCGGGTAGGGGAAACATTCAGTACTTC. Translated, this is CASSIAGRGNIQYF.